The present entry profiles one TCR beta chain with its context. Its antigen is as yet unknown. The CDR3 sequence is 15 residues long. V was trimmed by 4 bases and J by 5 bases, leaving 17 bases between them. CDR1 and CDR2 from the germline V gene are SGHDN and FVKESK. These data are taken from a study of cytomegalovirus exposure and HLA in healthy donors. For the study at large: Out of approximately 170 million T cells, an earlier analysis found around 110 million unique TCR beta sequences in total. Study-wide findings and caveats: Sequencing had likely introduced a cluster of highly shared sequence variants as an artifact. Analysis performed later found about 18,000 TCR beta sequences associated with HLA alleles at 0.05 false discovery rate.

The PCR used 60 Vbeta and 13 Jbeta primers. Per the original methods: Later, 65 million to 85 million unique TCR beta chains were counted in an analysis, and around 11 million of them were shared. This table comes from immunoSEQ multiplex PCR, and its TCRdb copy is limited to in-frame clones, with some not included. That table gives V, J and clone size, and the DNA gave D and trimming. Of about 210,000 clones listed, approximately 79% were seen once; the top ten hold about 1.7%. This TCR derives from a male donor in good health and CMV-seronegative. The sample taken for sequencing was PBMCs. The chain combines TRBV14 with TRBJ2-5, with a weak D call TRBD1 (6 bases). The CDR3 region is CASSLGTLRRETQYF. CDR3 nucleotide sequence: TGTGCCAGCAGCCTCGGGACACTCAGGCGGGAGACCCAGTACTTC.